The entry below describes one T cell receptor beta chain. Antigen specificity is unknown. As CD8+CD4-CCR7+CD45RA+ cells, naive CD8 T cells were sorted. The use of previously described methods and listed TCR primers produced the bulk TCR libraries. TCRdb re-called the PCR reads through MiXCR, storing one row per CDR3 protein. The sample lists around 94,000 distinct CDR3 sequences, 30% to 35% occurring once. These data belong to a study of molecular identifiers for immune sequencing clone quantification. Broader study findings: Molecules of identical TCR sharing a barcode could underestimate highly expanded clone sizes. Among one million naive cells, spiked Jurkat TCR RNA from a single cell was reportedly detectable.

The CDR3 totals 15 residues. V lost 1 base to trimming and J lost 5 bases, with 14 bases between them. Germline V gene data show CDR1 as SGHVS and CDR2 as FNYEAQ. The specimen sequenced was naive CD8+ T cells from blood, with Jurkat cell RNA spiked in. Sample subset: FACS-sorted CD8+CD4-CCR7+CD45RA+ naive T cells. This TCR was sampled from a human donor in good health. Some libraries in this study had Jurkat cell RNA spiked in. V usage is TRBV7-6 and J usage is TRBJ2-5; D gene ambiguous. The CDR3 reads CASSLVGSSHETQYF. The CDR3, as DNA: TGTGCCAGCAGCTTAGTGGGCAGCTCTCATGAGACCCAGTACTTC.